This T cell receptor beta chain comes out of a study of cytomegalovirus exposure and HLA in healthy donors. Sequencing was performed with immunoSEQ multiplex PCR; in TCRdb, only in-frame clones are kept and a portion is missing. The sample lists roughly 250,000 clones; almost 90% were seen once. This sequence originates from a woman between 18 and 30 years old in good health and CMV-seronegative. Sequenced: PBMCs.

This CDR3 is CASSQDRAGGISNEQFF. DNA for the CDR3: TGCGCCAGCAGCCAAGATCGGGCGGGGGGGATCTCTAATGAGCAGTTCTTC. The V gene is TRBV4-3, the J gene TRBJ2-1; 9 nucleotides agree with TRBD2. The V gene's germline CDR1 is LGHNA and CDR2 YSLEER. This CDR3 spans 17 amino acids. With V trimmed by 0 bases and J by 7 bases, 10 bases remained unmatched.